Listed here are 22 T cell receptor beta chains from one sample, sequenced in a study of blood T cell repertoires in COVID-19. Sequencing used immunoSEQ multiplex PCR; TCRdb keeps in-frame clones, though not all of them. The sample shows about 34,000 clones, roughly three quarters of them seen only once. Material: peripheral blood. The source of these receptors is a man older than 75 with acute or convalescent COVID-19.

The rearrangement uses TRBV9 and TRBJ2-5, with 9 bases matching TRBD1. CDR3 length: 15 residues. Losses at the gene ends were 4 bases for V and 1 base for J; bases not matched to a gene: 5. In germline, CDR1 is SGDLS, CDR2 YYNGEE. CDR3 nucleotides: TGTGCCAGCAGCCTCCGGGACAGGGCCCAAGAGACCCAGTACTTC. Translating it yields CASSLRDRAQETQYF. Full variable domain (outside the CDR3, taken from reference TRBV9 and TRBJ2-5): DSGVTQTPKHLITATGQRVTLRCSPRSGDLSVYWYQQSLDQGLQFLIQYYNGEERAKGNILERFSAQQFPDLHSELNLSSLELGDSALYFCASSLRDRAQETQYFGPGTRLLVL.

The chain combines TRBV6-5 with TRBJ2-2; 8 bases are shared with TRBD1. Germline-derived CDR1 and CDR2 are MNHEY and SVGAGI. V trimming: 8 bases; J trimming: 0 bases; junction bases outside the gene matches: 5. The CDR3 contains 15 residues. The CDR3 sequence: CASDRGFANTGELFF. The CDR3 DNA sequence: TGTGCCAGCGACAGGGGTTTCGCGAACACCGGGGAGCTGTTTTTT.

The chain has TRBV9 and TRBJ2-3, with 8 bases matching TRBD2. Germline V CDR1 and CDR2: SGDLS, YYNGEE. This CDR3 has 18 residues. The ends lost 0 bases at V and 0 bases at J; junction bases unmatched: 9. Here the CDR3 DNA reads TGTGCCAGCAGCGTAGCGGGGGGGGCGACCTATAGCACAGATACGCAGTATTTT. Encoded protein: CASSVAGGATYSTDTQYF. Looking up the rest from reference TRBV9 and TRBJ2-3 gives the full variable domain: DSGVTQTPKHLITATGQRVTLRCSPRSGDLSVYWYQQSLDQGLQFLIQYYNGEERAKGNILERFSAQQFPDLHSELNLSSLELGDSALYFCASSVAGGATYSTDTQYFGPGTRLTVL.

The V call is TRBV15, the J call TRBJ2-5; possible D gene TRBD2, 7 bases. This CDR3 has 14 amino acids. CDR1 LNHNV and CDR2 YYDKDF come from the germline V gene (reference sequence). Trimming removed 8 bases from V and 1 base from J, with 14 bases in between. CDR3 bases: TGTGCCACCCGGGGGGCACCAAGCCAAGAGACCCAGTACTTC. Translation gives CATRGAPSQETQYF.

The chain uses TRBV28 and TRBJ1-2, with TRBD1 matching over 8 bases. This CDR3 region has 17 residues. Germline V lookup: CDR1 MDHEN, CDR2 SYDVKM. Unmatched junction bases numbered 16, after V lost 6 bases and J lost 4 bases. CDR3 DNA: TGTGCCAGCAGAGGGGACAGACAGGGGTGGATATTCTATGGCTACACCTTC. Its protein is CASRGDRQGWIFYGYTF.

The chain recombines TRBV20-1 with TRBJ2-3; D not certain. The CDR3 is 11 residues long. Germline CDR1 and CDR2: DFQATT and SNEGSKA (reference sequence). Trimming pared 8 bases from V and 5 bases from J, leaving 11 bases between. In nucleotides, the CDR3 is TGCAGTCCCACCACGGGAGATACGCAGTATTTT. Amino acid sequence: CSPTTGDTQYF.

The chain employs TRBV10-1 and TRBJ2-6; 10 bases are a match to TRBD1. Germline V lookup: CDR1 WNHNN, CDR2 SYGVQD (reference sequence). Trimming at V came to 0 bases and at J to 4 bases, leaving 18 bases not matched to a gene. This CDR3 is built from 22 residues. CDR3 residues: CASSESCSINRTGGKGANVLTF. Here the CDR3 DNA reads TGCGCCAGCAGTGAGTCTTGCTCGATAAACCGGACAGGGGGTAAAGGGGCCAACGTCCTGACTTTC.

In DNA, the CDR3 is TGTGCCATCAGTGAGTCTGGGACTAGTTTAGCCAAAAACATTCAGTACTTC. It yields the protein CAISESGTSLAKNIQYF. The chain uses TRBV10-3 and TRBJ2-4, with 8 positions matching TRBD2. The CDR3 contains 17 residues. J lost 0 bases, V lost 0 bases, and 4 bases had no gene match. Germline V gene data show CDR1 as ENHRY and CDR2 as SYGVKD.

The chain joins TRBV6-5 to TRBJ1-6; 8 nucleotides match TRBD1. V gave up 6 bases and J gave up 7 bases; unmatched junction bases: 8. Germline CDR1 MNHEY, CDR2 SVGAGI. The CDR3 loop spans 15 amino acids. The CDR3 spells CASRAGQGRNSPLHF. In DNA form, the CDR3 reads TGTGCCAGCAGAGCAGGACAGGGTCGAAATTCACCCCTCCACTTT.

This clone was found once. The rearrangement links TRBV5-4 to TRBJ2-1; TRBD2 aligns across 10 bases. Germline CDR1 is SGHNT and CDR2 is YYREEE (reference sequence). The junction had 3 bases not matched to a gene; V was cut back by 1 base and J by 8 bases. This CDR3 region has 14 residues. In DNA form, the CDR3 reads TGTGCCAGCAGCTTGCCTAGCGGGGGCTATGAGCAGTTCTTC. It specifies CASSLPSGGYEQFF.

This chain connects TRBV30 to TRBJ2-5; no firm D call. Trimming took off 2 bases at V and 1 base at J, with 8 bases between the two ends. CDR3 length: 13 amino acids. CDR1 and CDR2 (germline): GTSNPN, SVGIG (reference sequence). The DNA for the CDR3 is TGTGCCTGGAGTCTTTGGGCCCAAGAGACCCAGTACTTC. Translated, it gives CAWSLWAQETQYF.

V gene TRBV27 combines with J gene TRBJ2-4, with D uncertain. This CDR3 is 13 amino acids long. V gave up 5 bases and J gave up 1 base, with 6 bases separating them. Looked up from germline, CDR1 is MNHEY and CDR2 is SMNVEV (reference sequence). In DNA form, the CDR3 reads TGTGCCAGCAGTCGGGTTGCCAAAAACATTCAGTACTTC. Translating gives CASSRVAKNIQYF.

The CDR3 spells CASSVYREGHLNTGELFF. The CDR3 DNA sequence: TGTGCCAGCAGCGTCTACCGGGAGGGCCATCTGAACACCGGGGAGCTGTTTTTT. J is TRBJ2-2 and V is TRBV9, with TRBD2 identical over 8 bases. CDR3 size: 18 residues. V shed 2 bases, J shed 1 base, and the junction held 10 bases outside the gene matches. Germline loops: CDR1 SGDLS, CDR2 YYNGEE.

This chain joins TRBV19 and TRBJ2-1, with a possible D match to TRBD2 (6 bases). CDR1 is LNHDA, CDR2 SQIVND, per germline (reference sequence). This CDR3 region has 17 residues. Trimming left V 2 bases short and J 4 bases short, with 18 bases between. CDR3: CASSIPGPLADYNEQFF. The CDR3 DNA follows: TGTGCCAGTAGTATACCGGGCCCCTTAGCGGATTACAATGAGCAGTTCTTC.

The chain has TRBV5-1 and TRBJ2-7, with 14 bases fitting TRBD2. CDR1 and CDR2 from the germline V gene are SGHRS and YFSETQ. With 4 bases clipped from V and 2 bases from J, the junction kept 2 bases outside the gene matches. The CDR3 spans 15 residues. CDR3 nucleotide sequence: TGCGCCAGCAGCGGACTAGCGGGGGGCACCTACGAGCAGTACTTC. The encoded protein is CASSGLAGGTYEQYF.

J is TRBJ1-1 and V is TRBV11-3; 7 bases are shared with TRBD1. Germline trimming cut 5 bases from V and 10 bases from J; bases unmatched to any gene: 10. The CDR3 is 13 amino acids. Germline loops: CDR1 SGHNT, CDR2 YENEEA. CDR3 coding DNA: TGTGCCAGCAGCCCTCGACAGGGTTTAGTAGCTTTCTTT. Translated, it gives CASSPRQGLVAFF.

This clone was observed a handful of times. This chain links TRBV11-1 with TRBJ2-1; 11 bases are a match to TRBD2. The germline CDR1 and CDR2 sequences are SGHAT and FQDESV (reference sequence). Germline trimming cut 3 bases from V and 7 bases from J; bases unmatched to any gene: 5. This CDR3 has 15 residues. CDR3 sequence: CASSFLSGGANEQFF. CDR3 nucleotides: TGTGCCAGCAGCTTCCTTAGCGGGGGGGCAAATGAGCAGTTCTTC.

The chain joins TRBV19 to TRBJ1-2; D uncertain. CDR1 is LNHDA, CDR2 SQIVND, per germline (reference sequence). Trimming left V 5 bases short and J 3 bases short, with 13 bases between. This CDR3 is 14 amino acids long. Here the CDR3 DNA reads TGTGCCAGTAGTCCCAATCACGGGGACTATGGCTACACCTTC. This sequence encodes CASSPNHGDYGYTF.

This clone was picked up a small number of times. The chain recombines TRBV9 with TRBJ1-4; 9 bases are shared with TRBD1. CDR3 length equals 14 residues. Trimming at V came to 3 bases and at J to 10 bases, leaving 7 bases not matched to a gene. CDR1 is SGDLS, CDR2 YYNGEE, per germline. The CDR3 loop reads CASSANDRGGKLFF. In DNA, the CDR3 is TGTGCCAGCAGCGCCAACGACAGGGGGGGAAAACTGTTTTTT. Filled out from reference TRBV9 and TRBJ1-4, the complete variable domain reads DSGVTQTPKHLITATGQRVTLRCSPRSGDLSVYWYQQSLDQGLQFLIQYYNGEERAKGNILERFSAQQFPDLHSELNLSSLELGDSALYFCASSANDRGGKLFFGSGTQLSVL.

The chain combines TRBV12-3 or TRBV12-4 with TRBJ1-2, with 9 bases identical to TRBD1. V was clipped by 4 bases and J by 8 bases; unmatched bases: 5. The CDR3 spans 13 residues. As DNA, the CDR3 is TGTGCCAGCAGTTCGGACAGGGGTGGCGGCTACACCTTC. As protein: CASSSDRGGGYTF.

The CDR3 DNA is TGTGCCAGCAGTTACAGGATCCAAGAGACCCAGTACTTC. Translated, it gives CASSYRIQETQYF. V and J are TRBV7-2 and TRBJ2-5, with D possibly matching TRBD1 (5 bases). Germline loops: CDR1 SGHTA, CDR2 FQGNSA. This CDR3 region has 13 residues. The V and J ends lost 6 bases and 1 base respectively, with 9 bases between them. The whole variable domain, remainder taken from reference TRBV7-2 and TRBJ2-5, is GAGVSQSPSNKVTEKGKDVELRCDPISGHTALYWYRQSLGQGLEFLIYFQGNSAPDKSGLPSDRFSAERTGGSVSTLTIQRTQQEDSAVYLCASSYRIQETQYFGPGTRLLVL.

This chain uses TRBV7-2 with TRBJ2-3, with D perhaps TRBD2 (6 bases). This CDR3 is 15 amino acids long. From germline, CDR1 is SGHTA and CDR2 FQGNSA. Trimming cost V 3 bases and J 0 bases, with 10 bases left between them. The CDR3 coding sequence is TGTGCCAGCAGCTTGACGGGGACTAGCACAGATACGCAGTATTTT. Translation: CASSLTGTSTDTQYF.